One T cell receptor beta chain is described in this entry. Its antigen is unknown. The PCR ran on 60 Vbeta and 13 Jbeta primers. TCRdb's table, derived via immunoSEQ multiplex PCR, lists solely in-frame clones and lacks some. The sample consists of approximately 81,000 clones, around 80% of them appearing once. After removal of 4 bases from V and 6 bases from J, the junction contained 10 bases not matched to a gene. The CDR3 extends over 17 amino acids. The germline CDR1 and CDR2 sequences are SEHNR and FQNEAQ (reference sequence). This entry is derived from a study of cytomegalovirus exposure and HLA in healthy donors. Study-level results: Investigators reported approximately 170 TCR beta chains as tied to cytomegalovirus. A later analysis found TCR association rates differed by HLA locus, highest for DRB1 and lowest for HLA-C.

The receptor comes from a man aged 45-60 years in good health and CMV-seropositive. Sequencing was performed on PBMCs. The chain combines TRBV7-9 with TRBJ2-5; 14 bases map to TRBD2. The CDR3 reads CASSSRAGTSGSQTQYF. CDR3 DNA: TGTGCCAGCAGCTCGAGGGCCGGGACTAGCGGGAGTCAGACCCAGTACTTC. Full variable domain (missing parts from reference TRBV7-9 and TRBJ2-5): DTGVSQNPRHKITKRGQNVTFRCDPISEHNRLYWYRQTLGQGPEFLTYFQNEAQLEKSRLLSDRFSAERPKGSFSTLEIQRTEQGDSAMYLCASSSRAGTSGSQTQYFGPGTRLLVL.